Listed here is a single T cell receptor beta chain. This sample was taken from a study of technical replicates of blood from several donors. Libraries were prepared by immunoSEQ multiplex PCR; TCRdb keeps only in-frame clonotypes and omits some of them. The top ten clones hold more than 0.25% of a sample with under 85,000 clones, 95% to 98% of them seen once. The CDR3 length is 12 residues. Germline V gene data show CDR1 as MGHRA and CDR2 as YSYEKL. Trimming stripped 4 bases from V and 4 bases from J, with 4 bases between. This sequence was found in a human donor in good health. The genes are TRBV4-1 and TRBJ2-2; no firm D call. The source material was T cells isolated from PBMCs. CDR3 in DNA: TGCGCCAGCAGCCTTATCACCGGGGAGCTGTTTTTT. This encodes CASSLITGELFF.